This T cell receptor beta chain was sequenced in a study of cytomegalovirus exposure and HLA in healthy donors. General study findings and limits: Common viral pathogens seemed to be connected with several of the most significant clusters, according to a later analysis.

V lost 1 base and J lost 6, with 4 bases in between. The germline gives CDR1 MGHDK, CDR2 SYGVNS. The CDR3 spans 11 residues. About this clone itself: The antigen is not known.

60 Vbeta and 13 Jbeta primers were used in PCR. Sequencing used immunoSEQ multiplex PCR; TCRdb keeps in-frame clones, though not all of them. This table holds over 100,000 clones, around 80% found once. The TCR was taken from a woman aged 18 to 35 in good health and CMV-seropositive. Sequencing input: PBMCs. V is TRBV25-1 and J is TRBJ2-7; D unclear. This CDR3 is CASSESSEQYF. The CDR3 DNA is TGTGCCAGCAGTGAATCCAGCGAGCAGTACTTC.